This TCR beta chain derives from a study of blood T cell repertoires in COVID-19. Repertoires were generated with immunoSEQ multiplex PCR, while TCRdb's copy carries only in-frame clones and drops some. The profile covers 95,000 to 150,000 clones, with roughly 85% appearing a single time and 3.5% to 5% taken by the ten largest. From germline, CDR1 is LGHNA and CDR2 YSLEER. The CDR3 covers 16 residues. Trimming cost V 1 base and J 7 bases; bases outside gene matches: 12. The chain uses TRBV4-3 and TRBJ1-2; 7 bases line up with TRBD1. Sequenced sample: peripheral blood. This clonotype was sampled from a man aged 40-50 years with acute or convalescent COVID-19. CDR3 nucleotide sequence: TGCGCCAGCAGCCAAGGAGGGGGACAGCTATTACTTGGCTACACCTTC. Protein product: CASSQGGGQLLLGYTF.